The 16 T cell receptor beta chains in this list originate from one sample, sequenced in a study of blood T cell repertoires in COVID-19. TCRdb keeps only in-frame clones here, not all; method: immunoSEQ multiplex PCR. The sample lists around 46,000 clones; around 87% were seen once. Sequencing was performed on peripheral blood. These receptors came from a woman older than 75 with COVID-19, enrolled during active disease.

This clone was seen once. The chain has TRBV28 and TRBJ2-7; D is unclear. This CDR3 is 13 amino acids long. Germline lookup yields CDR1 MDHEN and CDR2 SYDVKM. Deletions cut 4 bases from V and 5 bases from J, with 12 bases between. The CDR3 DNA follows: TGTGCCAGCAGTTCCCCAGGTTCCAACGAGCAGTACTTC. It translates to CASSSPGSNEQYF.

J is TRBJ1-2 and V is TRBV5-1, with TRBD1 identical over 11 bases. The CDR3 totals 16 residues. Germline trimming cut 0 bases from V and 3 bases from J; bases unmatched to any gene: 4. Germline V gives CDR1 SGHRS, CDR2 YFSETQ. The CDR3 DNA reads TGCGCCAGCAGCTTGGGGACAGGGGGCGCCGACTATGGCTACACCTTC. Translation gives CASSLGTGGADYGYTF.

The V gene is TRBV6-1, the J gene TRBJ1-2, with no clear D. Germline CDR1 MNHNS, CDR2 SASEGT. CDR3 size: 14 residues. The germline V and J ends were trimmed by 2 bases and 4 bases, with 11 bases remaining between them. The CDR3 protein is CASSENKGVYGYTF. CDR3 nucleotides: TGTGCCAGCAGTGAAAATAAGGGAGTCTATGGCTACACCTTC.

The chain links TRBV21-1 to TRBJ2-7; TRBD2, the D gene given by the table, was not confirmed from the DNA. TRBV21-1 has pseudogene status. The CDR3 covers 15 residues. The CDR3 DNA follows: TGTGCCAGTACCGCGACCGGGACTGACTCCTACGAGCAGTACTTC. Encoded protein: CASTATGTDSYEQYF.

CDR3 in amino acids: CASSRGQDSYEQYF. CDR3 in DNA: TGTGCCAGCAGTCGAGGACAGGATAGCTACGAGCAGTACTTC. This chain uses TRBV7-9 with TRBJ2-7, with 7 bases matching TRBD1. This CDR3 comprises 14 residues. Losses at the gene ends were 6 bases for V and 3 bases for J; bases not matched to a gene: 8. Germline V gives CDR1 SEHNR, CDR2 FQNEAQ (reference sequence).

The chain employs TRBV28 and TRBJ2-7; 8 bases line up with TRBD1. The junction had 2 bases not matched to a gene; V was cut back by 1 base and J by 9 bases. Germline CDR1 is MDHEN and CDR2 is SYDVKM. CDR3 length: 12 amino acids. The chain's CDR3 is CASSLLQGGQYF. The CDR3 DNA sequence: TGTGCCAGCAGTTTATTACAGGGGGGGCAGTACTTC.

V is TRBV27 and J is TRBJ1-5; D is possibly TRBD1 (6 bases). The germline V and J ends were trimmed by 8 bases and 0 bases, with 14 bases remaining between them. The CDR3 extends over 15 amino acids. Germline V lookup: CDR1 MNHEY, CDR2 SMNVEV (reference sequence). The DNA of the CDR3 is TGTGCCAGCTTGGGGGGGCTTCTTAGCAATCAGCCCCAGCATTTT. Residues: CASLGGLLSNQPQHF.

The V gene is TRBV7-3, the J gene TRBJ1-1, with unresolved D. V dropped 4 bases and J dropped 2 bases, with 8 bases sitting between them. Per germline, CDR1 SGHTA and CDR2 FQGTGA. This CDR3 has 13 residues. The CDR3 loop reads CASSSNLNTEAFF. DNA of the CDR3: TGTGCCAGCAGCTCCAACCTAAACACTGAAGCTTTCTTT.

The genes are TRBV3-1 (or the pseudogene TRBV3-2) and TRBJ2-1; TRBD2 matches at 14 bases. The length of the CDR3 is 17 residues. V shed 3 bases and J 7 bases; nucleotides not matched to a gene: 8. Germline V CDR1 and CDR2: LGHDT, YNNKEL (reference sequence). CDR3 residues: CASSQFPRTSGRNEQFF. The CDR3 DNA follows: TGTGCCAGCAGCCAGTTCCCTCGGACTAGCGGGAGGAATGAGCAGTTCTTC.

The chain carries TRBV24-1 and TRBJ2-3; the match to TRBD2 covers 11 bases. CDR3 size: 14 residues. Germline trimming cut 9 bases from V and 1 base from J; bases unmatched to any gene: 2. CDR1 and CDR2 from the germline V gene are KGHDR and SFDVKD. DNA of the CDR3: TGTGCCACCCAGACTAGCGGGGGCACAGATACGCAGTATTTT. Its translation: CATQTSGGTDTQYF.

The chain carries TRBV28 and TRBJ2-3; TRBD1 matches 7 bases. Germline CDR1 and CDR2: MDHEN and SYDVKM. V was pared by 6 bases and J by 6 bases, with 18 bases of the junction left unmatched. The CDR3 loop spans 17 amino acids. CDR3: CASRKTGYNRDSDTQYF. CDR3 nucleotide sequence: TGTGCCAGCAGAAAGACAGGGTACAATCGAGATTCGGATACGCAGTATTTT.

Only one count was recorded for this clone. The rearrangement links TRBV19 to TRBJ2-2, with a weak D call TRBD1 (6 bases). The germline CDR1 and CDR2 sequences are LNHDA and SQIVND (reference sequence). The ends were cut back, 6 bases at V and 4 bases at J, with 12 bases in the middle. This CDR3 comprises 14 residues. For the CDR3, the DNA is TGTGCCAGTAGATGGACAGAAGGCACCGGGGAGCTGTTTTTT. It translates to CASRWTEGTGELFF. The full variable domain, its missing parts supplied by reference TRBV19 and TRBJ2-2, is DGGITQSPKYLFRKEGQNVTLSCEQNLNHDAMYWYRQDPGQGLRLIYYSQIVNDFQKGDIAEGYSVSREKKESFPLTVTSAQKNPTAFYLCASRWTEGTGELFFGEGSRLTVL.

This clone was observed once. This rearrangement joins TRBV5-1 to TRBJ2-1; 7 positions agree with TRBD1. CDR3 length: 15 amino acids. V gave up 4 bases and J gave up 0 bases; unmatched junction bases: 4. CDR1 and CDR2 from the germline V gene are SGHRS and YFSETQ. Here the CDR3 DNA reads TGCGCCAGCAGCCTACAGGGGAGCTCCTACAATGAGCAGTTCTTC. Translation: CASSLQGSSYNEQFF.

The rearrangement links TRBV5-6 to TRBJ1-5; D not resolved. Trimming cost V 1 base and J 7 bases, with 9 bases left between them. This CDR3 comprises 13 residues. Looked up from germline, CDR1 is SGHDT and CDR2 is YYEEEE. This chain's CDR3 is CASSLMGGQPQHF. DNA for the CDR3: TGTGCCAGCAGCTTGATGGGCGGGCAGCCCCAGCATTTT.

The V call is TRBV9, the J call TRBJ2-3; 8 bases align to TRBD2. The germline CDR1 and CDR2 sequences are SGDLS and YYNGEE. The CDR3 spans 15 residues. The trim removed 3 bases at V and 8 bases at J, leaving 11 bases unmatched. CDR3: CASSGVAGSWGTQYF. In DNA, the CDR3 is TGTGCCAGCAGCGGGGTAGCGGGGTCCTGGGGTACGCAGTATTTT.

The chain employs TRBV5-1 and TRBJ2-6; D remains unclear. V was trimmed by 0 bases and J by 0 bases, leaving 7 bases between them. The germline CDR1 and CDR2 sequences are SGHRS and YFSETQ. CDR3 length: 16 residues. The CDR3 loop is CASSLVQSSGANVLTF. The CDR3 region has the DNA TGCGCCAGCAGCTTGGTACAGAGCTCTGGGGCCAACGTCCTGACTTTC.